This paragraph reports one TCR beta chain. As yet, its antigen is unknown. The length of the CDR3 is 14 residues. Germline CDR1 reads LNHDA; CDR2 reads SQIVND (reference sequence). The sample is drawn from a study of T cells expressing NK-cell markers. TCRdb reanalyzed the 5' RACE reads, giving one entry per CDR3 protein sequence and no DNA. The listing contains approximately 460,000 distinct CDR3 sequences. Study outcomes and limitations: NKG2C+ dominant clonotype frequencies in 5 or 6 donors were roughly 1.0-7.5% of CD8+ T cells. Dominance of the CD3+CD56-NKG2C+ fraction by these clonotypes also held in several donors.

The clonotype was recovered from a woman between 18 and 75 years old in good health. This chain uses TRBV19 with TRBJ1-4; TCRdb outputs TRBD1, but without DNA this stays unchecked. Sequenced sample: blood T cells: a sorted CD56 or NKG2C T cell subset, CD4+ or CD8+ T cells, or bulk PBMC T cells (not recorded which). The CDR3 loop is CASMGTATNEKLFF. Using reference TRBV19 and TRBJ1-4 for the parts outside the CDR3, the full variable domain is DGGITQSPKYLFRKEGQNVTLSCEQNLNHDAMYWYRQDPGQGLRLIYYSQIVNDFQKGDIAEGYSVSREKKESFPLTVTSAQKNPTAFYLCASMGTATNEKLFFGSGTQLSVL.